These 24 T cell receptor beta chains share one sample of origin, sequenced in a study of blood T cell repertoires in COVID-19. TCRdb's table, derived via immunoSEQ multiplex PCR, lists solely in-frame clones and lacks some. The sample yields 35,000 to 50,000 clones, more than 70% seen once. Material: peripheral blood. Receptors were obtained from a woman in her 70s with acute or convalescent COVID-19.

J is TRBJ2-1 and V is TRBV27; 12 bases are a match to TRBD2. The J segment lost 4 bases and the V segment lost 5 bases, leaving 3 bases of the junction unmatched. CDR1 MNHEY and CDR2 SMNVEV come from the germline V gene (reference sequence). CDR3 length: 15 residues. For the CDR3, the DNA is TGTGCCAGCAGTAGAACTAGCGGGAGGTACAATGAGCAGTTCTTC. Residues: CASSRTSGRYNEQFF.

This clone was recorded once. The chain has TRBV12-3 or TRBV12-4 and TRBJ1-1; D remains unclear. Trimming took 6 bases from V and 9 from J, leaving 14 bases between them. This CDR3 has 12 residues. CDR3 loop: CASSLLGYQAFF. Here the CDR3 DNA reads TGTGCCAGCAGCCTCCTCGGGTATCAAGCTTTCTTT.

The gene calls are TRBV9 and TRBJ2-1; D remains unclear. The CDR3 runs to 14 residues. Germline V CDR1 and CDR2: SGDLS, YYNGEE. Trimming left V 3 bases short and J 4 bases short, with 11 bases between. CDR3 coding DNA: TGTGCCAGCAGCGCCGCGGCGGCGTACAATGAGCAGTTCTTC. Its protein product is CASSAAAAYNEQFF.

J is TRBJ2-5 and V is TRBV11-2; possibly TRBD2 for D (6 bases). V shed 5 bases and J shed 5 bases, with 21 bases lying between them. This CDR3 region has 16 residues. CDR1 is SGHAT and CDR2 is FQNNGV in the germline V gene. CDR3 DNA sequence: TGTGCCAGCAGCGATAAAGGGAGGTCCCTTTGGGAGACCCAGTACTTC. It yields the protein CASSDKGRSLWETQYF.

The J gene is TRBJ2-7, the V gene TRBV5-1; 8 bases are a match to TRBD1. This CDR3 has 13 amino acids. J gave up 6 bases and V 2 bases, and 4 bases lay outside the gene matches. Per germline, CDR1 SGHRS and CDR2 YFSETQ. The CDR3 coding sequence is TGCGCCAGCAGCTTAGGACAGGGCCGCGAGCAGTACTTC. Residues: CASSLGQGREQYF.

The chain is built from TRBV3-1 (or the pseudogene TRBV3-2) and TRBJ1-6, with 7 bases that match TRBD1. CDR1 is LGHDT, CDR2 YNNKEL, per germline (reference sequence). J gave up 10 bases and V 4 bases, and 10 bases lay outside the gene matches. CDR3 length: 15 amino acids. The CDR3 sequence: CASSPQDRTGSPLHF. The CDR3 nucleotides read TGTGCCAGCAGCCCTCAGGACAGGACTGGGTCACCCCTCCACTTT.

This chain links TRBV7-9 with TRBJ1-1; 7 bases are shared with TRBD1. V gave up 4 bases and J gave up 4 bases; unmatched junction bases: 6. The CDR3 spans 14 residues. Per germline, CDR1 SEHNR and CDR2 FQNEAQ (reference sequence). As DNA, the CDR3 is TGTGCCAGCAGCTCCATGGCAGGGGGCACTGAAGCTTTCTTT. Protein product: CASSSMAGGTEAFF.

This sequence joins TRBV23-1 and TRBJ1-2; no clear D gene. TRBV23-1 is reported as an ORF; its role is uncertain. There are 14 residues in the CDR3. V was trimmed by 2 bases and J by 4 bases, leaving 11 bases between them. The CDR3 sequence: CASSQGRVLYGYTF. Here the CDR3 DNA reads TGCGCCAGCAGTCAAGGCCGGGTTCTCTATGGCTACACCTTC.

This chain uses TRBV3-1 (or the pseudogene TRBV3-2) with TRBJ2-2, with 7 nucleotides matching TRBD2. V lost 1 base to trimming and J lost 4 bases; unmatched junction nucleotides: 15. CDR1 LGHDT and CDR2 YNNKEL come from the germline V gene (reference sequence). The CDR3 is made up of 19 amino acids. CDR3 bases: TGTGCCAGCAGCCAAGTCCTTGGCGGGAGAGAGAGGGGCACCGGGGAGCTGTTTTTT. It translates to CASSQVLGGRERGTGELFF.

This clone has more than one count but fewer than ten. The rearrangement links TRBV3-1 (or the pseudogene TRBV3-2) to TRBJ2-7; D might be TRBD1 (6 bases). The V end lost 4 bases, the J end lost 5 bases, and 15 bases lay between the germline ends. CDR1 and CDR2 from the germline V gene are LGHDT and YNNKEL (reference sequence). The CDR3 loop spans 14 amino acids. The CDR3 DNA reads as TGTGCCAGCAGCCTAGGCCGGACAGCGCACGAGCAGTACTTC. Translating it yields CASSLGRTAHEQYF.

The CDR3: CASSSTGVWGTEAFF. The CDR3 nucleotides are TGTGCCAGCAGCTCCACAGGGGTGTGGGGCACTGAAGCTTTCTTT. The chain joins TRBV7-2 to TRBJ1-1; 7 positions agree with TRBD1. The length of the CDR3 is 15 residues. The germline CDR1 and CDR2 sequences are SGHTA and FQGNSA. V dropped 4 bases and J dropped 4; count of bases not matched to a gene: 9.

CDR3 residues: CASSFSGNAQYF. In DNA form, the CDR3 reads TGTGCCAGCAGCTTCAGCGGGAATGCGCAGTATTTT. This rearrangement joins TRBV7-3 to TRBJ2-3; TRBD2 agrees at 7 bases. Per germline, CDR1 SGHTA and CDR2 FQGTGA. Trimming took 3 bases from V and 10 from J; bases not matched to a gene: 4. The CDR3 is 12 amino acids.

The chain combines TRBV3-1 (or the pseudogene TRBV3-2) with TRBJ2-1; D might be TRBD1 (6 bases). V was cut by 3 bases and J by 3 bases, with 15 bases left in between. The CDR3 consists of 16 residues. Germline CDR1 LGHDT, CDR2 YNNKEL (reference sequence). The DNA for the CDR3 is TGTGCCAGCAGCCACCTCGGACAGACAATCTACAATGAGCAGTTCTTC. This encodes CASSHLGQTIYNEQFF.

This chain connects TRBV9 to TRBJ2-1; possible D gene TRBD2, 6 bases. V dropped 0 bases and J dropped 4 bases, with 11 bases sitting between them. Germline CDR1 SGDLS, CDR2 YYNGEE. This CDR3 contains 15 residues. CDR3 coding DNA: TGTGCCAGCAGCGTAGAAATAGCGGAATACAATGAGCAGTTCTTC. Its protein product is CASSVEIAEYNEQFF.

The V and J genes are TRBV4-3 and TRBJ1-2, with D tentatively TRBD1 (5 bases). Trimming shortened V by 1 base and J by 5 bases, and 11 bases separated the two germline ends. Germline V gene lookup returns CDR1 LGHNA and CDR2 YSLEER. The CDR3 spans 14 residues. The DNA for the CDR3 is TGCGCCAGCAGCCAAGTGCTGACAGCATATGGCTACACCTTC. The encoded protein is CASSQVLTAYGYTF.

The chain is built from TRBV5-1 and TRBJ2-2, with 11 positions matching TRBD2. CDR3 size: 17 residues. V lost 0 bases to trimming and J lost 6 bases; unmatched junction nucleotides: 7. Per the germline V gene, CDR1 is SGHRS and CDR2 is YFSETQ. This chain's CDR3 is CASSLGKTSGISGELFF. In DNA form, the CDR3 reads TGCGCCAGCAGCTTGGGAAAGACTAGCGGGATTTCCGGGGAGCTGTTTTTT.

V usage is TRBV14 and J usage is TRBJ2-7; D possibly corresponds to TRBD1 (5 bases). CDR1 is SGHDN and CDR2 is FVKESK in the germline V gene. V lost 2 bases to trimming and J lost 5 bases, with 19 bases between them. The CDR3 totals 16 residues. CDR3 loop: CASSQFVRTGNHEQYF. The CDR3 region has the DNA TGTGCCAGCAGCCAATTCGTGCGTACAGGTAACCACGAGCAGTACTTC.

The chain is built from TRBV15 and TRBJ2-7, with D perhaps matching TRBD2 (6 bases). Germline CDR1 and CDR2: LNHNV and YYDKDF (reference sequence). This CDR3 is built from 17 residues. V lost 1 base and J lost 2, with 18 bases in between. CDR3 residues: CATSRGFGGGPPYEQYF. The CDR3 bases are TGTGCCACCAGCAGAGGGTTTGGGGGAGGTCCTCCCTACGAGCAGTACTTC.

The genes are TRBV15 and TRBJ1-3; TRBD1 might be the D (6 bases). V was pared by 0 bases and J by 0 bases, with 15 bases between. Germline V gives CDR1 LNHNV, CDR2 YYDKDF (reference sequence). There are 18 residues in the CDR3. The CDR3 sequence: CATSRDRGTLTSGNTIYF. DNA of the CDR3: TGTGCCACCAGCAGAGATAGAGGGACACTTACCTCTGGAAACACCATATATTTT. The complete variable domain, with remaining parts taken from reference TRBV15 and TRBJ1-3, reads DAMVIQNPRYQVTQFGKPVTLSCSQTLNHNVMYWYQQKSSQAPKLLFHYYDKDFNNEADTPDNFQSRRPNTSFCFLDIRSPGLGDTAMYLCATSRDRGTLTSGNTIYFGEGSWLTVV.

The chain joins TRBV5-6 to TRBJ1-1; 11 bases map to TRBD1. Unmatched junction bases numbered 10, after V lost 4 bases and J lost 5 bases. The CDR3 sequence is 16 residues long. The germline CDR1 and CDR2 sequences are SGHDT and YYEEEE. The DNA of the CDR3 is TGTGCCAGCAGCCCGGACAGGGGGCGAGGGGGTACTGAAGCTTTCTTT. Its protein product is CASSPDRGRGGTEAFF.

The CDR3 here is CASSWDRSNEQFF. The CDR3 region has the DNA TGTGCCAGCAGCTGGGACAGGTCGAATGAGCAGTTCTTC. The chain has TRBV5-4 and TRBJ2-1; 8 bases map to TRBD1. This CDR3 contains 13 residues. From germline, CDR1 is SGHNT and CDR2 YYREEE (reference sequence). The J segment lost 7 bases and the V segment lost 3 bases, leaving 3 bases of the junction unmatched. Full variable domain (missing parts from reference TRBV5-4 and TRBJ2-1): ETGVTQSPTHLIKTRGQQVTLRCSSQSGHNTVSWYQQALGQGPQFIFQYYREEENGRGNFPPRFSGLQFPNYSSELNVNALELDDSALYLCASSWDRSNEQFFGPGTRLTVL.

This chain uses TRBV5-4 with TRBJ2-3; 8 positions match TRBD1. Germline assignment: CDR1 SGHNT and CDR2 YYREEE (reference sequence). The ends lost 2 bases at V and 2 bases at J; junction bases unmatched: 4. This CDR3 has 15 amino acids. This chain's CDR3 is CASSFDRGPTDTQYF. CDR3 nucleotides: TGTGCCAGCAGCTTCGACAGGGGTCCCACAGATACGCAGTATTTT.

DNA for the CDR3: TGTGCCAGCAGCTTGCATGGGACAGGGGTCCAAGAGACCCAGTACTTC. This encodes CASSLHGTGVQETQYF. J is TRBJ2-5 and V is TRBV7-3; 10 nucleotides line up with TRBD1. V was clipped by 3 bases and J by 1 base; unmatched bases: 5. Germline lookup yields CDR1 SGHTA and CDR2 FQGTGA. The CDR3 runs 16 residues.

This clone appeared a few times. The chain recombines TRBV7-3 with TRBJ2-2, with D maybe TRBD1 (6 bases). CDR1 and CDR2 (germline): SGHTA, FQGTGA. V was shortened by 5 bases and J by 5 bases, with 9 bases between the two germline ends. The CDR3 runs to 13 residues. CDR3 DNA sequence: TGTGCCAGCAGCAACAGGGCGACCGGGGAGCTGTTTTTT. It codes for CASSNRATGELFF.